This TCR beta chain was profiled in a study of vaccination and CD4 T cells after COVID-19. Background on the study: The study collected post-vaccine samples a median around 66 days after dose two, with a range of 14 to 241.

As to treatment: 10-day PBMC culture with coronavirus spike peptide pools or control peptides (ViraFEST assay). Fresh IL-2 medium replaced half the culture medium on days 3 and 7. The CDR3 runs to 14 residues. The germline gives CDR1 MNHNS, CDR2 SASEGT. The ends were cut back, 6 bases at V and 4 bases at J, with 13 bases in the middle. This clonotype appeared once. The antigen is undetermined. The study sequenced cultured CD4+ T cell DNA using the Oncomine TCR Beta short-read assay. TCRdb used MiXCR to reprocess the PCR reads, holding one entry per CDR3 protein. The sample consists of about 26,000 distinct CDR3 sequences, less than 60% of them appearing once.

The chain joins TRBV6-1 to TRBJ1-5, with D maybe TRBD1 (6 bases). This specimen consisted of CD4+ T cells from blood, cultured in vitro, obtained before SARS-CoV-2 vaccination. This TCR came from a human donor who received a COVID-19 vaccine. In DNA form, the CDR3 reads TGTGCCAGCAGGCCCCCAGGGGATAATCAGCCCCAGCATTTT. Amino acids: CASRPPGDNQPQHF.